This T cell receptor beta chain was identified in a study of shared clonotypes between healthy human individuals. With respect to this clone: Its antigen remains unidentified.

The germline V gene has CDR1 SGHRS and CDR2 YFSETQ. The CDR3 consists of 14 residues. V lost 2 bases and J lost 2, with 11 bases in between. The table came from immunoSEQ multiplex PCR; TCRdb's copy has only in-frame clones and leaves some out. This table holds approximately 1.5 million clones, 98% found once. Points from the study as a whole: Estimated clonotype richness was generally higher in naive than memory subsets. Represented genetic and exposure-history diversity was restricted by having few donors. About 5% was the fraction of naive CD4 clonotypes found shared across a few donors.

The source of this sequence is a man younger than 40 in good health. Sequencing used naive CD4+ T cells sorted from blood. Subset here: CD45RA+ positively selected. This chain joins TRBV5-1 and TRBJ2-7; no clear D gene. DNA for the CDR3: TGCGCCAGCAGCTTTTCTCCGGGCCCCTACGAGCAGTACTTC. This translates into CASSFSPGPYEQYF.